This T cell receptor beta chain was captured by sequencing in a study of OX40 agonist ivuxolimab in advanced cancers. Study in general: Ivuxolimab, an antibody that agonizes OX40 (CD134), was administered to the patients.

For this clone: Its antigen is as yet unknown.

Measured with immunoSEQ multiplex PCR; TCRdb has only the in-frame clones, and not every one. The table has over 65,000 clones, 92% seen once. Overall study results and limits: At 0.1 to 3.0 mg/kg and by week 6, CD4+ and CD8+ T cells in the blood had expanded clonally.

The sequence came from an adult with an advanced solid tumor such as melanoma, head and neck, liver or kidney cancer. The source material was CD4+ or CD8+ T cells sorted from blood, sampled in a trial of the OX40 agonist ivuxolimab.

Written as DNA, the CDR3 is TGTGCCAGCAGCGGGTATGGCGGAAGCTCCTACAATGAGCAGTTCTTC. This codes for CASSGYGGSSYNEQFF. The chain combines TRBV5-4 with TRBJ2-1; the D is unclear. V was cut by 4 bases and J by 0 bases, with 14 bases left in between. This CDR3 contains 16 residues. In germline, CDR1 is SGHNT, CDR2 YYREEE (reference sequence).